This TCR beta chain is drawn from a study of cytomegalovirus exposure and HLA in healthy donors. Study-level results: In a later analysis, TCR beta V- and J-gene trimming showed a link to a missense DCLRE1C variant.

V lost 3 bases and J lost 2; bases outside the gene matches: 6. Germline V gene lookup returns CDR1 SGHAT and CDR2 FQNNGV. CDR3 length: 15 residues. Notes on this clone: Its antigen is unknown.

With 60 Vbeta and 13 Jbeta primers, the PCR was carried out. Data came from immunoSEQ multiplex PCR; TCRdb stores just in-frame clones and leaves some out. The sample shows 200,000 or so clones, approximately 82% of them seen only once. V and J are TRBV11-2 and TRBJ1-1; 7 positions agree with TRBD1. Sequenced: PBMCs. The source is a woman aged 18-29 years in good health and CMV-seropositive. The CDR3, as DNA: TGTGCCAGCAGCTTTACCGGGACAGCCAACACTGAAGCTTTCTTT. As protein: CASSFTGTANTEAFF.